Included here is one T cell receptor beta chain sequence, with context. Germline CDR1 and CDR2: SEHNR and FQNEAQ (reference sequence). The V end was cut by 5 bases, the J end by 6 bases, with 14 bases between. The CDR3 is made up of 13 amino acids. This entry belongs to a study of blood T cell repertoires in COVID-19. Participants' reported clinical history set cohort assignment. Source study methods: Estimation of nucleated cell counts relied on the amplification of reference gene primers. Sequencing used immunoSEQ multiplex PCR; TCRdb keeps in-frame clones, though not all of them. The V and J calls and clone size come from that table; D and trimming were worked out from the DNA. In the table there are some 250,000 clones, under 95% of which are singletons.

Sequencing was performed on PBMCs or T cells enriched from blood (not recorded which). The gene calls are TRBV7-9 and TRBJ2-7; tentative D call: TRBD2 (6 bases). The clonotype was recovered from a woman between 35 and 50 years old with acute COVID-19. The CDR3 coding sequence is TGTGCCAGCAGCAGAAACACGGGAGTCGAGCAGTACTTC. Translated: CASSRNTGVEQYF.